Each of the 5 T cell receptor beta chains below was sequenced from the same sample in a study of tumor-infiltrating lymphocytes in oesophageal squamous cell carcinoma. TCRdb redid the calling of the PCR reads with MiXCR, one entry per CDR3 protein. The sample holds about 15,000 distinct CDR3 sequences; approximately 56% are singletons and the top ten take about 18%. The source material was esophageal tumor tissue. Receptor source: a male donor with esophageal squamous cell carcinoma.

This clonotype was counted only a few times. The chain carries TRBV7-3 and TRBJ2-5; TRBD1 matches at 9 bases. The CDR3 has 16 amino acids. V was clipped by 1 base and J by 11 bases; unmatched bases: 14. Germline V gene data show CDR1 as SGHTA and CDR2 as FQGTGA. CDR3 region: CASSLNLDRGSDEQYF. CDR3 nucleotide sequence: TGTGCCAGCAGCTTAAATCTGGACAGGGGCTCCGATGAGCAGTACTTC.

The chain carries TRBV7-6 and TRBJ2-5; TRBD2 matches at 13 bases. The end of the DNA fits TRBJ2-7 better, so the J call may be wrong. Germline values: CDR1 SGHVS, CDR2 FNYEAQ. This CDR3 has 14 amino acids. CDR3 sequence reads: CASSRTSGSYEQYF. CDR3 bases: TGTGCCAGCAGCCGGACTAGCGGGAGTTACGAGCAGTACTTC.

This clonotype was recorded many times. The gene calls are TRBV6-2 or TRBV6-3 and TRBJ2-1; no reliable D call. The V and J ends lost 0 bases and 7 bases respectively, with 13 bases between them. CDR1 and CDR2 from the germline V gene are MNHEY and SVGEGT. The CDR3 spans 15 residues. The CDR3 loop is CASSYSPDLGNEQFF. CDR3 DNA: TGTGCCAGCAGTTACTCCCCTGACCTCGGGAATGAGCAGTTCTTC.

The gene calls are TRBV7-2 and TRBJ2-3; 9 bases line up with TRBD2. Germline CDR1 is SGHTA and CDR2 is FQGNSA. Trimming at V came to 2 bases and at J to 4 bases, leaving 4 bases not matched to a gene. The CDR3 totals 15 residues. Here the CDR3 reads CASSLRAGGSDTQYF. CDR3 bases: TGTGCCAGCAGCTTACGAGCGGGGGGTTCAGATACGCAGTATTTT.

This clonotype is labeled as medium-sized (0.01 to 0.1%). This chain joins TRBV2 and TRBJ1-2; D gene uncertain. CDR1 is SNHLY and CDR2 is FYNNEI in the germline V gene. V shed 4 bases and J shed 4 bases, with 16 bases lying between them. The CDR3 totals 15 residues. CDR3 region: CASSGTLGSTYGYTF. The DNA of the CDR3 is TGTGCCAGCAGTGGGACCTTGGGGTCGACCTATGGCTACACCTTC.